These 25 T cell receptor beta chains were sequenced from one sample in a study of beta chain features in type 1 diabetes. Every bit of the isolated RNA underwent reverse transcription, so sequencing read expressed TCRB transcripts. The protocol was immunoSEQ multiplex PCR, while the TCRdb copy is restricted to in-frame clones and leaves out a portion. The table has 310,000 or so clones, roughly 8% seen once. Sequenced material: central memory CD4+ T cells from blood. These receptors were taken from a woman aged 18-29 years in good health.

The chain has TRBV6-5 and TRBJ1-1, with a possible D match to TRBD1 (6 bases). Per the germline V gene, CDR1 is MNHEY and CDR2 is SVGAGI. With 6 bases removed from V and 4 bases from J, the gap between germline ends came to 18 bases. This CDR3 is built from 15 residues. The CDR3 reads CASRGDRLGSTEAFF. The CDR3 region has the DNA TGTGCCAGCAGGGGAGACAGGCTTGGTTCCACTGAAGCTTTCTTT.

This clone was counted only a few times. The chain carries TRBV18 and TRBJ2-7; possibly TRBD1 for D (5 bases). Germline values: CDR1 KGHSH, CDR2 LQKENI. Trimming pared 2 bases from V and 6 bases from J, leaving 11 bases between. The CDR3 is 13 amino acids. The CDR3 DNA reads TGTGCCAGCTCACCAGGCAGGGAACGCGAGCAGTACTTC. Its translation is CASSPGREREQYF.

This clone was recorded at least ten times. The chain uses TRBV7-3 and TRBJ2-1; 7 nucleotides match TRBD1. Germline trimming cut 5 bases from V and 7 bases from J; bases unmatched to any gene: 8. Looked up from germline, CDR1 is SGHTA and CDR2 is FQGTGA. The CDR3 totals 14 residues. CDR3 DNA: TGTGCCAGCAGCCGGGGACAGACCGGTAATGAGCAGTTCTTC. This gives the protein CASSRGQTGNEQFF.

The chain combines TRBV5-4 with TRBJ2-1, with 8 bases aligning to TRBD1. This CDR3 is built from 15 residues. Germline V gene lookup returns CDR1 SGHNT and CDR2 YYREEE (reference sequence). After removal of 0 bases from V and 5 bases from J, the junction contained 4 bases not matched to a gene. CDR3 loop: CASSLGQGKHNEQFF. The CDR3, as DNA: TGTGCCAGCAGCTTGGGACAGGGGAAACACAATGAGCAGTTCTTC.

The gene calls are TRBV19 and TRBJ2-3, with 9 bases matching TRBD2. V gave up 8 bases and J gave up 4 bases; unmatched junction bases: 4. CDR1 and CDR2 (germline): LNHDA, SQIVND (reference sequence). This CDR3 comprises 13 residues. In DNA, the CDR3 is TGTGCCAGTTCCGGCGGGAGGGCAGATACGCAGTATTTT. Its protein product is CASSGGRADTQYF.

The CDR3 DNA is TGTGCCAGCAAACCCCGTGGGAACACTGAAGCTTTCTTT. Protein sequence: CASKPRGNTEAFF. V usage is TRBV6-5 and J usage is TRBJ1-1; D gene uncertain. Deletions cut 7 bases from V and 1 base from J, with 10 bases between. This CDR3 comprises 13 residues. CDR1 is MNHEY and CDR2 is SVGAGI in the germline V gene.

This chain connects TRBV10-3 to TRBJ1-1, with unresolved D. V dropped 0 bases and J dropped 2 bases, with 16 bases sitting between them. This CDR3 contains 17 residues. CDR1 and CDR2 from the germline V gene are ENHRY and SYGVKD. CDR3 DNA sequence: TGTGCCATCAGTGAGTCGACGAACCGAGGATTTAACACTGAAGCTTTCTTT. Translated, it gives CAISESTNRGFNTEAFF.

This clone was observed a handful of times. This sequence joins TRBV11-2 and TRBJ2-7; no firm D call. Trimming took off 0 bases at V and 9 bases at J, with 24 bases between the two ends. The CDR3 is made up of 17 amino acids. Per the germline V gene, CDR1 is SGHAT and CDR2 is FQNNGV. In DNA, the CDR3 is TGTGCCAGCAGCTTAGATGACACCGGCCGAAGTTCTACGACGCAGTACTTC. It codes for CASSLDDTGRSSTTQYF.

In its sample, this clone was seen a few times. CDR3 sequence (DNA): TGTGCCAGCTCACGTAGCGGGAGTATGACAGATACGCAGTATTTT. Amino acid sequence: CASSRSGSMTDTQYF. The chain joins TRBV18 to TRBJ2-3; the match to TRBD2 covers 9 bases. CDR1 and CDR2 from the germline V gene are KGHSH and LQKENI. The junction had 5 bases not matched to a gene; V was cut back by 4 bases and J by 3 bases. CDR3 length: 15 amino acids.

This clone showed up many times. The chain has TRBV23-1 and TRBJ2-7, with 9 positions matching TRBD1. TRBV23-1 qualifies as an ORF whose function is uncertain. Trimming cost V 0 bases and J 7 bases; bases outside gene matches: 7. The CDR3 has 15 residues. The CDR3 sequence is CASSQSTGTGREQYF. For the CDR3, the DNA is TGCGCCAGCAGTCAATCGACGGGGACAGGGAGAGAGCAGTACTTC.

This clone has a handful of counts. CDR3 sequence (DNA): TGCGCCAGCAGCCCCGACAGGGAATATGGCTACACCTTC. Amino acid sequence: CASSPDREYGYTF. The chain employs TRBV5-1 and TRBJ1-2; the match to TRBD1 covers 7 bases. CDR3 length: 13 amino acids. V shed 4 bases, J shed 5 bases, and the junction held 5 bases outside the gene matches. Per the germline V gene, CDR1 is SGHRS and CDR2 is YFSETQ. Variable domain in full (rest from reference TRBV5-1 and TRBJ1-2): KAGVTQTPRYLIKTRGQQVTLSCSPISGHRSVSWYQQTPGQGLQFLFEYFSETQRNKGNFPGRFSGRQFSNSRSEMNVSTLELGDSALYLCASSPDREYGYTFGSGTRLTVV.

This sequence joins TRBV29-1 and TRBJ1-1; no clear D. The CDR3 is 12 amino acids. Germline-derived CDR1 and CDR2 are SQVTM and ANQGSEA. V shed 3 bases and J shed 2 bases, with 7 bases lying between them. In nucleotides, the CDR3 is TGCAGCGTTGATGGGTTCAACACTGAAGCTTTCTTT. It codes for CSVDGFNTEAFF.

This rearrangement joins TRBV10-3 to TRBJ2-7; possible D gene TRBD1, 6 bases. The CDR3 is made up of 13 amino acids. CDR1 ENHRY and CDR2 SYGVKD come from the germline V gene. Trimming stripped 7 bases from V and 2 bases from J, with 12 bases between. The CDR3 DNA follows: TGTGCCATCAAGGGGGAGATTACCTACGAGCAGTACTTC. Amino acids: CAIKGEITYEQYF.

There are a few counts of this clone. V is TRBV5-1 and J is TRBJ1-4, with D possibly TRBD1 on 5 matching bases. V lost 0 bases, J lost 8 bases, and 14 bases lay in between. Per germline, CDR1 SGHRS and CDR2 YFSETQ. This CDR3 is built from 15 residues. For the CDR3, the DNA is TGCGCCAGCAGCTTGGATGCGGGGCGCCCCGAAAAACTGTTTTTT. It specifies CASSLDAGRPEKLFF.

The V call is TRBV11-2, the J call TRBJ1-1, with 11 nucleotides matching TRBD1. Germline CDR1 and CDR2: SGHAT and FQNNGV. The CDR3 runs to 15 residues. The junction had 5 bases not matched to a gene; V was cut back by 5 bases and J by 3 bases. CDR3 nucleotide sequence: TGTGCCAGCAGCACTTGGACAGGGGGCTACACTGAAGCTTTCTTT. Translated, it gives CASSTWTGGYTEAFF.

The CDR3 sequence: CATSRDPGHDYEQYF. Here the CDR3 DNA reads TGTGCCACCAGCAGAGATCCGGGCCACGACTACGAGCAGTACTTC. The chain uses TRBV15 and TRBJ2-7; no clear D. V was clipped by 0 bases and J by 3 bases, with 12 bases between them. The CDR3 sequence is 15 residues long. The V gene's germline CDR1 is LNHNV and CDR2 YYDKDF (reference sequence).

This clone has more than one count but fewer than ten. The chain's CDR3 is CASSPKPLLGSTGYTF. CDR3 nucleotides: TGCGCCAGCAGCCCCAAGCCGTTGTTGGGGTCTACTGGCTACACCTTC. The chain recombines TRBV4-3 with TRBJ1-2, with unresolved D. V was pared by 4 bases and J by 7 bases, with 22 bases between. The CDR3 sequence is 16 residues long. From germline, CDR1 is LGHNA and CDR2 YSLEER.

This clone has more than one count but fewer than ten. This chain joins TRBV7-9 and TRBJ2-1; 10 bases are a match to TRBD2. V was clipped by 8 bases and J by 10 bases; unmatched bases: 11. In germline, CDR1 is SEHNR, CDR2 FQNEAQ (reference sequence). The CDR3 is 14 amino acids. The CDR3 sequence is CASHGTSELREQFF. CDR3 nucleotide sequence: TGTGCCAGCCACGGGACTAGCGAGCTTCGGGAGCAGTTCTTC.

The chain recombines TRBV6-1 with TRBJ1-2; 7 bases align to TRBD1. CDR1 MNHNS and CDR2 SASEGT come from the germline V gene. V shed 5 bases, J shed 2 bases, and the junction held 5 bases outside the gene matches. The CDR3 is 14 amino acids. Here the CDR3 DNA reads TGTGCCAGCAGTCAGACAGGGTCCAACTATGGCTACACCTTC. This codes for CASSQTGSNYGYTF.

This clone was counted a few times. The V gene is TRBV4-2, the J gene TRBJ2-3; D not certain. This CDR3 comprises 15 residues. V was trimmed by 0 bases and J by 1 base, leaving 8 bases between them. CDR1 LGHNA and CDR2 YNFKEQ come from the germline V gene. This CDR3 reads CASSQDAGGTDTQYF. In nucleotides, the CDR3 is TGTGCCAGCAGCCAAGATGCTGGCGGCACAGATACGCAGTATTTT.

This clone has just a few counts. The rearrangement links TRBV7-2 to TRBJ2-3; a possible D gene is TRBD1 (6 bases). The CDR3 is 13 residues long. V was cut by 5 bases and J by 4 bases, with 10 bases left in between. CDR1 is SGHTA and CDR2 is FQGNSA in the germline V gene. The CDR3 here is CASSNRVPDTQYF. The CDR3 DNA reads as TGTGCCAGCAGCAACAGGGTTCCAGATACGCAGTATTTT.

This clone turned up a few times. This CDR3 is also generated by other DNA sequences in the sample. The chain couples TRBV10-3 to TRBJ2-5; TRBD1 matches at 7 bases. J gave up 5 bases and V 2 bases, and 8 bases lay outside the gene matches. CDR3 length: 15 amino acids. From germline, CDR1 is ENHRY and CDR2 SYGVKD. The CDR3 region is CAISEAQQGRETQYF. The CDR3 coding sequence is TGTGCCATCAGTGAGGCTCAACAGGGGCGGGAGACCCAGTACTTC.

Notes on this clone: Other DNA sequences in the sample encode the same CDR3. The rearrangement uses TRBV27 and TRBJ2-7; 12 bases agree with TRBD2. Germline lookup yields CDR1 MNHEY and CDR2 SMNVEV (reference sequence). The CDR3 runs 15 residues. V was pared by 4 bases and J by 3 bases, with 4 bases of the junction left unmatched. The CDR3 bases are TGTGCCAGCAGTTCCCTAGCGGGAGGGATCTACGAGCAGTACTTC. It encodes CASSSLAGGIYEQYF.

This chain connects TRBV9 to TRBJ1-1; D is possibly TRBD1 (6 bases). V shed 2 bases and J shed 4 bases, with 15 bases lying between them. The CDR3 is made up of 15 amino acids. Germline V CDR1 and CDR2: SGDLS, YYNGEE. The CDR3 here is CASSVGAGASTEAFF. The CDR3 DNA follows: TGTGCCAGCAGCGTCGGGGCAGGGGCGAGCACTGAAGCTTTCTTT.

The chain joins TRBV7-9 to TRBJ2-5; D remains ambiguous. The CDR3 spans 13 residues. Trimming removed 3 bases from V and 2 bases from J, with 7 bases in between. Germline V CDR1 and CDR2: SEHNR, FQNEAQ (reference sequence). CDR3 coding DNA: TGTGCCAGCAGCTTGGCACAGCAAGAGACCCAGTACTTC. Translated, it gives CASSLAQQETQYF.